The T cell receptor (beta chain) described here comes from a study of T cell changes during pregnancy in multiple sclerosis. Libraries were prepared by immunoSEQ multiplex PCR; TCRdb keeps only in-frame clonotypes and omits some of them. Of over 45,000 clones in the sample, about 90% are singletons; the top ten hold about 9.8%. Material: CD8+ T cells from peripheral blood mononuclear cells, obtained after pregnancy. The origin of this receptor is a female donor with multiple sclerosis, enrolled in a pregnancy study.

CDR3 bases: TGTGCCAGCAGCTTAGCGGGGGGGCCTACAGATACGCAGTATTTT. Its translation: CASSLAGGPTDTQYF. This chain uses TRBV7-3 with TRBJ2-3; 9 bases match TRBD2. This CDR3 region has 15 residues. Germline V gene sequence: CDR1 SGHTA, CDR2 FQGTGA. V dropped 2 bases and J dropped 3; count of bases not matched to a gene: 3.